This TCR beta chain was captured in a study of T cell responses to AZD1222 COVID-19 vaccine. Points from the study as a whole: Sampling that yielded the repertoires occurred only after the peak T cell response. Clonal diversity was possibly underestimated, and the donors were mostly white British, with more females.

As to this clone: The antigen remains unidentified.

The CDR3 is 14 amino acids. Germline CDR1 and CDR2: KGHSH and LQKENI. Germline trimming cut 6 bases from V and 6 bases from J; bases unmatched to any gene: 8. Sequenced by immunoSEQ multiplex PCR; TCRdb stores in-frame clones only, minus some. The sample lists tens of thousands of clones, approximately 90% occurring once. The chain joins TRBV18 to TRBJ2-7; TRBD1 matches 10 bases. The receptor was isolated from an adult in good health. The sequenced sample was peripheral blood, obtained on day 0 of AZD1222 vaccination. The CDR3 spells CASSLGQGGIEQYF. CDR3 nucleotide sequence: TGTGCCAGCTCGCTAGGACAGGGGGGTATCGAGCAGTACTTC.